The 30 T cell receptor beta chains reported below all come from one sample, sequenced in a study of shared clonotypes between healthy human individuals. The method was immunoSEQ multiplex PCR; TCRdb's version includes in-frame clones alone and lacks a portion of them. The sample includes under 1,900,000 clones, 98% to 99% seen only once; the top ten take over 0.3%. Sequenced material: naive CD4+ T cells sorted from blood. Stated subset: CD45RA+ positively selected. These receptors came from a man aged 30 to 39 in good health.

The rearrangement joins TRBV20-1 to TRBJ1-5; D is perhaps TRBD1 (5 bases). Germline V lookup: CDR1 DFQATT, CDR2 SNEGSKA (reference sequence). CDR3 length equals 11 residues. V was trimmed by 4 bases and J by 11 bases, leaving 12 bases between them. CDR3 protein: CSAMVGEAQHF. As DNA, the CDR3 is TGCAGTGCTATGGTGGGGGAGGCCCAGCATTTT.

V usage is TRBV5-1 and J usage is TRBJ2-3; 15 positions agree with TRBD2. Germline V gives CDR1 SGHRS, CDR2 YFSETQ. The CDR3 sequence is 16 residues long. With V trimmed by 4 bases and J by 4 bases, 4 bases remained unmatched. CDR3 in DNA: TGCGCCAGCAGCCGAGGACTAGCGGGAGGGTCAGATACGCAGTATTTT. This codes for CASSRGLAGGSDTQYF.

This clone came up many times. The junction shows a germline mismatch at one end, possibly a read error. This chain connects TRBV7-7 to TRBJ2-5, with 14 bases lining up with TRBD2. Germline V gene sequence: CDR1 SSHAT, CDR2 FNYEAQ (reference sequence). This CDR3 contains 18 residues. For the CDR3, the DNA is TGTGCTAGCAGTCCGACTAGCGGGAGGGCCGGTCGCCAAGAGACCCAGTACTTC. Its translation: CASSPTSGRAGRQETQYF.

This clone was seen only once. The rearrangement uses TRBV4-2 and TRBJ2-3; a weak D match, TRBD2 (6 bases). This CDR3 comprises 15 residues. Looked up from germline, CDR1 is LGHNA and CDR2 is YNFKEQ. V was shortened by 1 base and J by 1 base, with 9 bases between the two germline ends. The CDR3 protein is CASSQGSSGTDTQYF. Here the CDR3 DNA reads TGTGCCAGCAGCCAAGGGTCTAGCGGCACAGATACGCAGTATTTT.

The chain uses TRBV7-9 and TRBJ2-7; maybe TRBD2 (5 bases). The germline V and J ends were trimmed by 2 bases and 5 bases, with 16 bases remaining between them. This CDR3 has 15 residues. The germline V gene has CDR1 SEHNR and CDR2 FQNEAQ (reference sequence). The CDR3 DNA is TGTGCCAGCAGCTTACATAAACGGGGAAATGACGAGCAGTACTTC. It specifies CASSLHKRGNDEQYF.

V usage is TRBV19 and J usage is TRBJ1-5; 7 bases agree with TRBD1. The CDR3 sequence is 15 residues long. With 5 bases clipped from V and 1 base from J, the junction kept 5 bases outside the gene matches. Germline values: CDR1 LNHDA, CDR2 SQIVND (reference sequence). CDR3 nucleotides: TGTGCCAGTAGTCGAGCGACAGGGAGCAATCAGCCCCAGCATTTT. This gives the protein CASSRATGSNQPQHF.

This chain connects TRBV5-1 to TRBJ2-2, with a weak D call TRBD2 (5 bases). The V gene's germline CDR1 is SGHRS and CDR2 YFSETQ. V lost 4 bases to trimming and J lost 4 bases, with 14 bases between them. The CDR3 extends over 15 amino acids. The CDR3 reads CASSLRGRGTGELFF. For the CDR3, the DNA is TGCGCCAGCAGCCTACGAGGGCGCGGCACCGGGGAGCTGTTTTTT.

J is TRBJ1-1 and V is TRBV5-1; TRBD1 is a possible D gene (6 bases). Trimming shortened V by 2 bases and J by 4 bases, and 15 bases separated the two germline ends. Germline CDR1 is SGHRS and CDR2 is YFSETQ. The CDR3 loop spans 15 amino acids. CDR3 DNA sequence: TGCGCCAGCAGCTTCCCGGGAGGGGGTTTCACTGAAGCTTTCTTT. As protein: CASSFPGGGFTEAFF.

This chain connects TRBV6-6 to TRBJ1-2, with TRBD1 matching over 7 bases. Germline V gene sequence: CDR1 MNHNY, CDR2 SVGAGI (reference sequence). V was clipped by 2 bases and J by 12 bases; unmatched bases: 12. CDR3 length equals 14 residues. The CDR3 nucleotides are TGTGCCAGCAGTTACCGCCTGGGAGGGGGCGTTAACACCTTC. Its translation: CASSYRLGGGVNTF.

This chain uses TRBV7-2 with TRBJ2-2; 9 bases align to TRBD1. The germline gives CDR1 SGHTA, CDR2 FQGNSA. The length of the CDR3 is 14 residues. The V gene end was trimmed by 3 bases and the J gene end by 6 bases; junction bases not matched to a gene: 2. The CDR3 sequence is CASSLGQGSGELFF. The CDR3 DNA is TGTGCCAGCAGCTTGGGACAGGGTTCCGGGGAGCTGTTTTTT.

J is TRBJ2-1 and V is TRBV7-9; TRBD2 might be the D (5 bases). CDR3 size: 16 residues. CDR1 and CDR2 from the germline V gene are SEHNR and FQNEAQ (reference sequence). V was clipped by 5 bases and J by 7 bases, with 21 bases between them. The CDR3 protein is CASSRSASPSSNEQFF. The CDR3, as DNA: TGTGCCAGCAGCCGTAGCGCTAGTCCCTCTTCAAATGAGCAGTTCTTC.

The chain has TRBV5-4 and TRBJ2-7; D possibly uses TRBD1 or TRBD2 (5 bases each). V lost 4 bases, J lost 0 bases, and 14 bases lay in between. Germline CDR1 is SGHNT and CDR2 is YYREEE (reference sequence). This CDR3 is built from 15 residues. Here the CDR3 reads CASSNRDGGSYEQYF. The CDR3 DNA sequence: TGTGCCAGCAGCAATCGGGACGGAGGCTCCTACGAGCAGTACTTC. The full variable domain, in which reference TRBV5-4 and TRBJ2-7 provide the parts outside the CDR3, is ETGVTQSPTHLIKTRGQQVTLRCSSQSGHNTVSWYQQALGQGPQFIFQYYREEENGRGNFPPRFSGLQFPNYSSELNVNALELDDSALYLCASSNRDGGSYEQYFGPGTRLTVT.

The chain couples TRBV11-2 to TRBJ2-1; the match to TRBD2 covers 8 bases. CDR3 length equals 14 residues. V was clipped by 3 bases and J by 8 bases; unmatched bases: 6. Per the germline V gene, CDR1 is SGHAT and CDR2 is FQNNGV. The CDR3 nucleotides read TGTGCCAGCAGCTTTATGAGCGGGAGATATGAGCAGTTCTTC. This encodes CASSFMSGRYEQFF.

The chain recombines TRBV10-2 with TRBJ1-2, with 7 positions matching TRBD1. Looked up from germline, CDR1 is WSHSY and CDR2 is SAAADI. Trimming at V came to 3 bases and at J to 8 bases, leaving 12 bases not matched to a gene. This CDR3 has 15 residues. This CDR3 is CASSDLTGLYEGYTF. In DNA, the CDR3 is TGCGCCAGCAGTGACTTGACAGGGCTATATGAAGGCTACACCTTC.

CDR3 in DNA: TGTGCCAGCAGCCCCGGACTAGCGGGAACCGGGGAGCTGTTTTTT. Its protein is CASSPGLAGTGELFF. J is TRBJ2-2 and V is TRBV5-4, with 12 bases fitting TRBD2. V dropped 4 bases and J dropped 5; count of bases not matched to a gene: 3. The V gene's germline CDR1 is SGHNT and CDR2 YYREEE (reference sequence). The CDR3 extends over 15 amino acids. Looking up the rest from reference TRBV5-4 and TRBJ2-2 gives the full variable domain: ETGVTQSPTHLIKTRGQQVTLRCSSQSGHNTVSWYQQALGQGPQFIFQYYREEENGRGNFPPRFSGLQFPNYSSELNVNALELDDSALYLCASSPGLAGTGELFFGEGSRLTVL.

V usage is TRBV15 and J usage is TRBJ2-5; D is perhaps TRBD2 (6 bases). V was trimmed by 6 bases and J by 1 base, leaving 9 bases between them. The CDR3 is made up of 13 amino acids. CDR1 and CDR2 from the germline V gene are LNHNV and YYDKDF (reference sequence). CDR3 loop: CATRRRVQETQYF. Here the CDR3 DNA reads TGTGCCACCAGGAGGAGGGTCCAAGAGACCCAGTACTTC.

The chain is built from TRBV7-9 and TRBJ2-4, with 14 nucleotides matching TRBD2. Germline assignment: CDR1 SEHNR and CDR2 FQNEAQ (reference sequence). Trimming cost V 0 bases and J 7 bases; bases outside gene matches: 8. This CDR3 has 18 residues. The CDR3 protein is CASSLAQGLAGVPNIQYF. CDR3 nucleotide sequence: TGTGCCAGCAGCTTAGCTCAGGGACTAGCGGGAGTCCCGAACATTCAGTACTTC.

The chain combines TRBV13 with TRBJ1-1; TRBD1 matches 8 bases. The junction had 9 bases not matched to a gene; V was cut back by 5 bases and J by 4 bases. The CDR3 covers 15 residues. CDR1 is PRHDT and CDR2 is FYEKMQ in the germline V gene (reference sequence). The CDR3 nucleotides are TGTGCCAGCAGCCCATCAGGGGGCGCGAGCACTGAAGCTTTCTTT. It encodes CASSPSGGASTEAFF.

The J gene is TRBJ2-1, the V gene TRBV9, with 14 bases fitting TRBD2. Germline values: CDR1 SGDLS, CDR2 YYNGEE. V lost 0 bases, J lost 8 bases, and 10 bases stayed unmatched. The CDR3 has 18 residues. The DNA for the CDR3 is TGTGCCAGCAGCGTAGACCTGTACGGGACTAGCGGGAGCGATGAGCAGTTCTTC. Residues: CASSVDLYGTSGSDEQFF.

V usage is TRBV5-4 and J usage is TRBJ1-1; 8 positions agree with TRBD1. V gave up 4 bases and J gave up 4 bases; unmatched junction bases: 3. CDR3 size: 13 residues. CDR1 is SGHNT, CDR2 YYREEE, per germline (reference sequence). Here the CDR3 DNA reads TGTGCCAGCAGCCCGGACAGGGCCACTGAAGCTTTCTTT. This translates into CASSPDRATEAFF. The whole variable domain, filled in from reference TRBV5-4 and TRBJ1-1, reads ETGVTQSPTHLIKTRGQQVTLRCSSQSGHNTVSWYQQALGQGPQFIFQYYREEENGRGNFPPRFSGLQFPNYSSELNVNALELDDSALYLCASSPDRATEAFFGQGTRLTVV.

The CDR3 protein is CASSALLAGLYNEQFF. CDR3 bases: TGTGCCAGCAGTGCGTTACTAGCAGGGTTATACAATGAGCAGTTCTTC. The rearrangement links TRBV2 to TRBJ2-1, with a weak D call TRBD2 (6 bases). V was trimmed by 4 bases and J by 4 bases, leaving 17 bases between them. The germline V gene has CDR1 SNHLY and CDR2 FYNNEI. The CDR3 length is 16 residues.

The V and J genes are TRBV7-6 and TRBJ2-7, with 7 bases lining up with TRBD2. J lost 2 bases, V lost 8 bases, and 9 bases had no gene match. CDR1 and CDR2 from the germline V gene are SGHVS and FNYEAQ. The CDR3 is made up of 14 amino acids. CDR3 nucleotide sequence: TGTGCCAGCTCCTTTGCGGGAGAGACCTACGAGCAGTACTTC. Protein product: CASSFAGETYEQYF.

V gene TRBV7-2 combines with J gene TRBJ1-1; no reliable D call. This CDR3 is built from 14 residues. V was clipped by 5 bases and J by 1 base, with 11 bases between them. Germline lookup yields CDR1 SGHTA and CDR2 FQGNSA. Here the CDR3 reads CASSPRRANTEAFF. In DNA, the CDR3 is TGTGCCAGCAGCCCCCGGCGGGCGAACACTGAAGCTTTCTTT.

The rearrangement joins TRBV7-9 to TRBJ1-4; D not certain. The CDR3 has 12 residues. Germline loops: CDR1 SEHNR, CDR2 FQNEAQ (reference sequence). The V and J ends lost 11 bases and 6 bases respectively, with 13 bases between them. The CDR3 nucleotides read TGTGCCCAGGCGGCTCAAGATGAAAAACTGTTTTTT. Residues: CAQAAQDEKLFF.

The rearrangement links TRBV7-2 to TRBJ1-1, with D possibly matching TRBD1 (5 bases). V lost 3 bases and J 1 base, leaving 12 bases between the germline ends. The CDR3 loop spans 15 amino acids. Germline CDR1 and CDR2: SGHTA and FQGNSA. CDR3 region: CASSFPGLRNTEAFF. The CDR3 DNA is TGTGCCAGCAGCTTTCCGGGACTCCGGAACACTGAAGCTTTCTTT.

Regarding this clone: This CDR3 is also generated by other DNA sequences in the sample. The chain has TRBV10-1 and TRBJ2-2; D not resolved. V lost 9 bases, J lost 1 base, and 6 bases lay in between. The CDR3 totals 12 residues. Germline V gene data show CDR1 as WNHNN and CDR2 as SYGVQD (reference sequence). CDR3 in amino acids: CASSLNTGELFF. CDR3 bases: TGCGCCAGTTCACTGAACACCGGGGAGCTGTTTTTT.

J is TRBJ1-5 and V is TRBV7-8, with a tentative D call TRBD1 (5 bases). V gave up 5 bases and J gave up 3 bases, with 14 bases separating them. The length of the CDR3 is 15 residues. Germline V lookup: CDR1 SGHVS, CDR2 FQNEAQ. The CDR3: CASSNRDVPNQPQHF. The DNA of the CDR3 is TGTGCCAGCAGCAACCGGGACGTCCCCAATCAGCCCCAGCATTTT.

This clone has a single count. The sample holds other DNA sequences that translate to the same CDR3. The chain carries TRBV9 and TRBJ2-3; 10 nucleotides match TRBD2. Unmatched junction bases numbered 1, after V lost 0 bases and J lost 3 bases. This CDR3 has 15 residues. Per the germline V gene, CDR1 is SGDLS and CDR2 is YYNGEE. The CDR3 here is CASSVASGSTDTQYF. The CDR3 bases are TGTGCCAGCAGCGTAGCTAGCGGGAGTACAGATACGCAGTATTTT. The full variable domain, its missing parts supplied by reference TRBV9 and TRBJ2-3, is DSGVTQTPKHLITATGQRVTLRCSPRSGDLSVYWYQQSLDQGLQFLIQYYNGEERAKGNILERFSAQQFPDLHSELNLSSLELGDSALYFCASSVASGSTDTQYFGPGTRLTVL.

V is TRBV2 and J is TRBJ1-3; D is undetermined. Germline CDR1 SNHLY, CDR2 FYNNEI. This CDR3 has 13 amino acids. Trimming took off 1 base at V and 3 bases at J, with 4 bases between the two ends. The CDR3 nucleotides are TGTGCCAGCAGTGAAGACAATGGAAACACCATATATTTT. Amino acid sequence: CASSEDNGNTIYF.

This chain joins TRBV9 and TRBJ2-7; 8 bases align to TRBD1. V trimming: 4 bases; J trimming: 6 bases; junction bases outside the gene matches: 12. In germline, CDR1 is SGDLS, CDR2 YYNGEE. CDR3 size: 15 residues. The CDR3 region has the DNA TGTGCCAGCAGCTCAATAGGGGGGACAGGATCCGAGCAGTACTTC. Its translation is CASSSIGGTGSEQYF.